These 32 T cell receptor beta chains were sequenced from one sample in a study of blood T cell repertoires in COVID-19. TCRdb's table, derived via immunoSEQ multiplex PCR, lists solely in-frame clones and lacks some. In the table there are fewer than 400,000 clones, 85% of which are singletons. Sequencing input: peripheral blood. Receptors were obtained from a woman between 18 and 30 years old with acute or convalescent COVID-19.

The chain carries TRBV27 and TRBJ2-1; TRBD2 matches 11 bases. V was clipped by 8 bases and J by 3 bases; unmatched bases: 3. This CDR3 is 14 amino acids long. Germline loops: CDR1 MNHEY, CDR2 SMNVEV (reference sequence). The CDR3 region is CASHGTSGYNEQFF. CDR3 in DNA: TGTGCCAGCCACGGGACTAGCGGCTACAATGAGCAGTTCTTC.

J is TRBJ2-7 and V is TRBV5-1, with a weak D call TRBD1 (6 bases). Germline CDR1 and CDR2: SGHRS and YFSETQ. Trimming stripped 0 bases from V and 1 base from J, with 11 bases between. CDR3 length: 15 amino acids. The CDR3 nucleotides read TGCGCCAGCAGCTTGGGGCAGGGGCTTTCCTACGAGCAGTACTTC. Its protein is CASSLGQGLSYEQYF. The whole variable domain, remainder taken from reference TRBV5-1 and TRBJ2-7, is KAGVTQTPRYLIKTRGQQVTLSCSPISGHRSVSWYQQTPGQGLQFLFEYFSETQRNKGNFPGRFSGRQFSNSRSEMNVSTLELGDSALYLCASSLGQGLSYEQYFGPGTRLTVT.

The rearrangement joins TRBV5-1 to TRBJ2-5; 12 nucleotides agree with TRBD2. The CDR3 covers 17 residues. Germline V gene lookup returns CDR1 SGHRS and CDR2 YFSETQ. Trimming removed 4 bases from V and 4 bases from J; junction bases left unmatched: 11. In DNA form, the CDR3 reads TGCGCCAGCAGCCCCCAAGGGCTAGCGGGGGGGAGAGAGACCCAGTACTTC. Amino acid sequence: CASSPQGLAGGRETQYF.

A single count supports this clone. The chain joins TRBV25-1 to TRBJ1-6, with 8 nucleotides matching TRBD1. With V trimmed by 2 bases and J by 10 bases, 4 bases remained unmatched. The germline V gene encodes CDR1 MGHDK and CDR2 SYGVNS. The CDR3 is 14 residues long. The CDR3 reads CASSEPGGGSPLHF. The CDR3 DNA reads as TGTGCCAGCAGTGAACCAGGGGGCGGCTCACCCCTCCACTTT. Full variable domain (missing parts from reference TRBV25-1 and TRBJ1-6): EADIYQTPRYLVIGTGKKITLECSQTMGHDKMYWYQQDPGMELHLIHYSYGVNSTEKGDLSSESTVSRIRTEHFPLTLESARPSHTSQYLCASSEPGGGSPLHFGNGTRLTVT.

The J gene is TRBJ2-7, the V gene TRBV27; weak D call: TRBD1 (7 bases). Trimming removed 5 bases from V and 6 bases from J, with 17 bases in between. This CDR3 is 14 amino acids long. Per germline, CDR1 MNHEY and CDR2 SMNVEV (reference sequence). Written as DNA, the CDR3 is TGTGCCAGCAGTCCTCCAGGGGGGTTCCGCGAGCAGTACTTC. It is translated as CASSPPGGFREQYF.

V usage is TRBV12-3 or TRBV12-4 and J usage is TRBJ1-2, with TRBD1 matching 7 bases. The CDR3 contains 12 residues. V was clipped by 3 bases and J by 9 bases; unmatched bases: 4. CDR3 bases: TGTGCCAGCAGTTTGCGGGACAGTAGCTACACCTTC. Its protein is CASSLRDSSYTF.

The chain couples TRBV7-8 to TRBJ1-1; 7 nucleotides align to TRBD1. V trimming: 2 bases; J trimming: 5 bases; junction bases outside the gene matches: 2. The CDR3 loop spans 13 amino acids. Germline V gene sequence: CDR1 SGHVS, CDR2 FQNEAQ. CDR3 loop: CASSLTGETEAFF. CDR3 DNA sequence: TGTGCCAGCAGCTTAACAGGGGAGACTGAAGCTTTCTTT.

The chain combines TRBV11-2 with TRBJ1-1, with D maybe TRBD1 (5 bases). CDR3 length: 13 amino acids. V gave up 5 bases and J gave up 10 bases, with 17 bases separating them. In germline, CDR1 is SGHAT, CDR2 FQNNGV. CDR3 sequence reads: CASSRSSGSPAFF. CDR3 in DNA: TGTGCCAGCAGCCGAAGTTCAGGGTCTCCAGCTTTCTTT.

This chain links TRBV3-1 (or the pseudogene TRBV3-2) with TRBJ2-1, with 10 bases lining up with TRBD2. Germline-derived CDR1 and CDR2 are LGHDT and YNNKEL (reference sequence). CDR3 length: 16 amino acids. The V gene end was trimmed by 4 bases and the J gene end by 8 bases; junction bases not matched to a gene: 11. In DNA form, the CDR3 reads TGTGCCAGCAGCCCCAATAGGGGGCTAGCGGGAGATGAGCAGTTCTTC. This codes for CASSPNRGLAGDEQFF.

The chain carries TRBV9 and TRBJ2-7, with TRBD2 matching 11 bases. The CDR3 runs 15 residues. Trimming cost V 3 bases and J 4 bases; bases outside gene matches: 6. The V gene's germline CDR1 is SGDLS and CDR2 YYNGEE. The CDR3 spells CASSGGGTSGYEQYF. DNA of the CDR3: TGTGCCAGCAGCGGGGGAGGGACTAGCGGTTACGAGCAGTACTTC.

The chain combines TRBV7-8 with TRBJ2-1; D is possibly TRBD2 (5 bases). Trimming left V 2 bases short and J 2 bases short, with 10 bases between. CDR3 length equals 15 residues. Germline CDR1 is SGHVS and CDR2 is FQNEAQ. CDR3 sequence reads: CASSLWTRTYNEQFF. CDR3 sequence (DNA): TGTGCCAGCAGCTTATGGACTCGCACCTACAATGAGCAGTTCTTC. Drawing the rest from reference TRBV7-8 and TRBJ2-1, the complete variable domain is GAGVSQSPRYKVAKRGQDVALRCDPISGHVSLFWYQQALGQGPEFLTYFQNEAQLDKSGLPSDRFFAERPEGSVSTLKIQRTQQEDSAVYLCASSLWTRTYNEQFFGPGTRLTVL.

This sequence joins TRBV6-5 and TRBJ1-2, with 9 bases fitting TRBD1. The J segment lost 6 bases and the V segment lost 7 bases, leaving 6 bases of the junction unmatched. The CDR3 is made up of 13 amino acids. Germline loops: CDR1 MNHEY, CDR2 SVGAGI. The CDR3 sequence is CASTIQGANGYTF. In DNA form, the CDR3 reads TGTGCCAGCACTATACAGGGGGCAAATGGCTACACCTTC.

This clone was found a few times. The chain uses TRBV28 and TRBJ1-2, with 7 positions matching TRBD1. Germline V gene data show CDR1 as MDHEN and CDR2 as SYDVKM. The V segment lost 5 bases and the J segment 4 bases; nucleotides outside the gene matches: 7. The CDR3 has 14 amino acids. CDR3 protein: CASSPRGRSYGYTF. The DNA of the CDR3 is TGTGCCAGCAGTCCTAGGGGGCGCAGCTATGGCTACACCTTC.

This clone has a single count. This CDR3 is CASSFGLSNTEAFF. The CDR3 region has the DNA TGTGCCAGCAGTTTCGGACTATCGAACACTGAAGCTTTCTTT. The rearrangement joins TRBV6-5 to TRBJ1-1, with unresolved D. The germline V gene has CDR1 MNHEY and CDR2 SVGAGI. V gave up 4 bases and J gave up 1 base, with 10 bases separating them. This CDR3 spans 14 amino acids.

V usage is TRBV27 and J usage is TRBJ2-3, with D perhaps TRBD1 (5 bases). Looked up from germline, CDR1 is MNHEY and CDR2 is SMNVEV (reference sequence). The germline V and J ends were trimmed by 7 bases and 3 bases, with 11 bases remaining between them. CDR3 length equals 13 residues. CDR3 sequence: CASKVTATDTQYF. The CDR3 DNA reads as TGTGCCAGCAAGGTGACAGCGACAGATACGCAGTATTTT.

This clone came up a few times. This rearrangement joins TRBV30 to TRBJ1-5; tentative D call: TRBD1 (5 bases). Looked up from germline, CDR1 is GTSNPN and CDR2 is SVGIG (reference sequence). This CDR3 region has 14 residues. Trimming left V 3 bases short and J 4 bases short, with 13 bases between. Here the CDR3 DNA reads TGTGCCTGGAGCCGGGACTGGCCTAATCAGCCCCAGCATTTT. Translation gives CAWSRDWPNQPQHF.

This rearrangement joins TRBV11-3 to TRBJ2-3; perhaps TRBD1 as D (6 bases). This CDR3 has 15 residues. Germline V CDR1 and CDR2: SGHNT, YENEEA. Trimming pared 0 bases from V and 0 bases from J, leaving 7 bases between. CDR3 sequence (DNA): TGTGCCAGCAGCTTAGAGGGACAAAGCACAGATACGCAGTATTTT. Its protein product is CASSLEGQSTDTQYF.

The chain joins TRBV11-1 to TRBJ2-2; 7 bases line up with TRBD1. In germline, CDR1 is SGHAT, CDR2 FQDESV (reference sequence). The V gene end was trimmed by 5 bases and the J gene end by 4 bases; junction bases not matched to a gene: 4. This CDR3 contains 14 residues. CDR3 nucleotides: TGTGCCAGCAGCGGGGACAGACTCACCGGGGAGCTGTTTTTT. This sequence encodes CASSGDRLTGELFF.

The chain is built from TRBV28 and TRBJ2-1; D is perhaps TRBD2 (5 bases). Trimming pared 6 bases from V and 2 bases from J, leaving 11 bases between. This CDR3 comprises 14 residues. Germline loops: CDR1 MDHEN, CDR2 SYDVKM. In nucleotides, the CDR3 is TGTGCCAGCAGCTCTACTAGTCCCTACAATGAGCAGTTCTTC. Its protein product is CASSSTSPYNEQFF.

CDR3 sequence: CATSDLASGTLTGELFF. The CDR3 bases are TGTGCCACCAGTGATCTCGCTAGCGGGACCCTCACCGGGGAGCTGTTTTTT. The gene calls are TRBV24-1 and TRBJ2-2; TRBD2 aligns across 9 bases. The CDR3 consists of 17 residues. Germline values: CDR1 KGHDR, CDR2 SFDVKD. The V segment lost 3 bases and the J segment 4 bases; nucleotides outside the gene matches: 8.

The rearrangement links TRBV4-1 to TRBJ2-1, with 7 positions matching TRBD2. The CDR3 extends over 16 amino acids. V lost 2 bases, J lost 10 bases, and 14 bases stayed unmatched. CDR1 MGHRA and CDR2 YSYEKL come from the germline V gene. DNA for the CDR3: TGCGCCAGCAGCCAACGACCGGGACTACCCGTGGAGGAGCAGTTCTTC. Its protein is CASSQRPGLPVEEQFF.

The rearrangement uses TRBV5-1 and TRBJ2-2; D gene ambiguous. V lost 3 bases to trimming and J lost 5 bases, with 8 bases between them. Germline values: CDR1 SGHRS, CDR2 YFSETQ. The CDR3 loop spans 13 amino acids. This CDR3 is CASSSTLTGELFF. The CDR3 DNA follows: TGCGCCAGCAGCTCAACTTTAACCGGGGAGCTGTTTTTT.

This clone showed up just a few times. The V call is TRBV15, the J call TRBJ1-5, with 8 bases aligning to TRBD1. CDR1 is LNHNV and CDR2 is YYDKDF in the germline V gene (reference sequence). The CDR3 contains 16 residues. V shed 5 bases, J shed 2 bases, and the junction held 8 bases outside the gene matches. The CDR3 DNA reads TGTGCCACCAGCGGATCCAGGGGGCTCGGCAATCAGCCCCAGCATTTT. It is translated as CATSGSRGLGNQPQHF.

The chain carries TRBV27 and TRBJ1-2; D unclear. From germline, CDR1 is MNHEY and CDR2 SMNVEV (reference sequence). Trimming cost V 5 bases and J 4 bases, with 14 bases left between them. The CDR3 runs to 14 residues. CDR3 sequence: CASSPSGTIYGYTF. DNA of the CDR3: TGTGCCAGCAGTCCTTCGGGTACGATCTATGGCTACACCTTC.

V is TRBV11-1 and J is TRBJ2-4, with TRBD1 as a possible D gene (5 bases). Germline V CDR1 and CDR2: SGHAT, FQDESV (reference sequence). Trimming removed 3 bases from V and 1 base from J, with 10 bases in between. The CDR3 is made up of 15 amino acids. The CDR3 sequence is CASSLGPAAKNIQYF. For the CDR3, the DNA is TGTGCCAGCAGCTTGGGGCCAGCGGCCAAAAACATTCAGTACTTC.

The rearrangement joins TRBV4-1 to TRBJ2-7; D not resolved. The CDR3 spans 14 residues. CDR1 and CDR2 from the germline V gene are MGHRA and YSYEKL. The ends were cut back, 1 base at V and 0 bases at J, with 7 bases in the middle. The CDR3 region is CASSQGTASYEQYF. The CDR3, as DNA: TGCGCCAGCAGCCAAGGAACAGCCTCCTACGAGCAGTACTTC.

The chain is built from TRBV7-2 and TRBJ1-5; no firm D call. The CDR3 runs to 13 residues. The V end lost 1 base, the J end lost 4 bases, and 5 bases lay between the germline ends. Germline V gene sequence: CDR1 SGHTA, CDR2 FQGNSA. CDR3 DNA: TGTGCCAGCAGCTTAGATTTAAATCAGCCCCAGCATTTT. Translated: CASSLDLNQPQHF.

This chain uses TRBV5-4 with TRBJ1-2; D gene ambiguous. Per germline, CDR1 SGHNT and CDR2 YYREEE (reference sequence). With 8 bases removed from V and 6 bases from J, the gap between germline ends came to 11 bases. The CDR3 has 11 residues. In nucleotides, the CDR3 is TGTGCCAGTCCGACGGGAAATGGCTACACCTTC. Its protein product is CASPTGNGYTF.

The rearrangement links TRBV18 to TRBJ1-4, with D uncertain. The germline V gene has CDR1 KGHSH and CDR2 LQKENI. The CDR3 sequence is 15 residues long. V was shortened by 4 bases and J by 3 bases, with 12 bases between the two germline ends. CDR3 coding DNA: TGTGCCAGCTCACGGGAGGAGGGAGCTAATGAAAAACTGTTTTTT. Residues: CASSREEGANEKLFF.

This sequence joins TRBV21-1 and TRBJ1-5; the DNA was not used to check the table's D call, TRBD1. TRBV21-1 is marked as a pseudogene. The CDR3 is 14 residues long. CDR3 DNA sequence: TGTGCCACAAGAACCAGGGGCCCCAATCAGCCCCAGCATTTT. Its translation: CATRTRGPNQPQHF.

The chain employs TRBV6-5 and TRBJ1-2; TRBD1 aligns across 9 bases. Germline assignment: CDR1 MNHEY and CDR2 SVGAGI. This CDR3 contains 13 residues. Trimming took 6 bases from V and 6 from J; bases not matched to a gene: 5. CDR3 coding DNA: TGTGCCAGCAGCTTTGGGACAGGGAATGGCTACACCTTC. The encoded protein is CASSFGTGNGYTF.

The chain joins TRBV11-2 to TRBJ2-1; 9 nucleotides align to TRBD2. The CDR3 has 19 amino acids. After removal of 1 base from V and 0 bases from J, the junction contained 10 bases not matched to a gene. CDR1 SGHAT and CDR2 FQNNGV come from the germline V gene. CDR3 amino acids: CASSLGPPTSGSSYNEQFF. CDR3 bases: TGTGCCAGCAGCTTAGGCCCTCCTACTAGCGGGTCCTCCTACAATGAGCAGTTCTTC.